This T cell receptor (beta chain) appears in the sequencing data of a study of identical twins. TCRdb reanalysed the 5' RACE reads using MiXCR and keeps one entry per CDR3 protein. Seen here are roughly 540,000 distinct CDR3 sequences, roughly 21% observed once, and the top ten hold around 0.9%. Germline loops: CDR1 MNHEY, CDR2 SVGEGT. V shed 6 bases and J 4 bases; nucleotides not matched to a gene: 5. The CDR3 totals 13 residues. These data also featured in a second study, about T cells expressing NK-cell markers.

This TCR was recovered from a woman aged 18 to 35 in good health. This chain links TRBV6-2 or TRBV6-3 with TRBJ1-2, with 7 bases identical to TRBD1. Sequences were obtained from CD4+ T cells sorted from blood. The CDR3 protein is CASRTDRIYGYTF. CDR3 bases: TGTGCCAGCAGAACGGACAGGATCTATGGCTACACCTTC.